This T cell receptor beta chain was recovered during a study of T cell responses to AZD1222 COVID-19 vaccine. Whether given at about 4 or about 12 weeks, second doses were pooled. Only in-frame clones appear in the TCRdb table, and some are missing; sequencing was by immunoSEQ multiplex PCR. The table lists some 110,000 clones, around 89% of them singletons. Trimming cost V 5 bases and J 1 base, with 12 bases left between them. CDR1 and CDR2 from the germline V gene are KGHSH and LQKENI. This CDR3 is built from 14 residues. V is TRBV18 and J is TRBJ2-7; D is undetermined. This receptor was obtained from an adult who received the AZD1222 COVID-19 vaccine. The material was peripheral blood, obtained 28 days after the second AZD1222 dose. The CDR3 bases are TGTGCCAGCTCATCGAAACTCCTTTCCTACGAGCAGTACTTC. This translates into CASSSKLLSYEQYF.